This T cell receptor beta chain was captured by sequencing in a study of blood T cell repertoires in COVID-19. Overall study: PBMCs, B-cell-depleted T cells, or T cells were the source of the cDNA or gDNA that made up the material.

V lost 3 bases and J lost 11, with 19 bases in between. Germline values: CDR1 GTSNPN, CDR2 SVGIG (reference sequence). This CDR3 region has 13 residues. Donors were grouped by their self-reported clinical history. In the original analysis: Reference gene primer amplification gave estimated nucleated cell counts. TCRdb's copy holds only in-frame clones and misses some; the assay was immunoSEQ multiplex PCR. Clonal size and the V and J genes are those of that table, whereas D and trimming came from the DNA. In the table there are about 220,000 clones, around nine tenths of which are singletons. The sequencing sample was made of PBMCs or T cells enriched from blood (not recorded which). The rearrangement uses TRBV30 and TRBJ1-1, with D possibly TRBD1 on 6 matching bases. The receptor was derived from a woman aged 45 to 65 with acute COVID-19. The CDR3 coding sequence is TGTGCCTGGAGCGTACAGGGAGGGAGTAATGCTTTCTTT. Translation gives CAWSVQGGSNAFF.